This TCR beta chain was sequenced during a study of regulatory T cells in long-lasting Graves disease (dated by TCRdb to the early 2020s). In the study overall: To count as having persistent Graves' disease, a patient had to have received antithyroid drug treatment for over 5 years with TSH receptor autoantibodies remaining persistently positive. The study took place in China and was registered as a clinical trial. A total of around 35 samples were covered by TCR sequencing, comprising approximately 13 persistent and around 20 newly diagnosed Graves' disease patients. On average, persistent Graves' disease patients in the clinical cohort had been on antithyroid drugs for eight to twelve years. Persistent Graves' disease patients were compared with newly diagnosed Graves' disease patients by peripheral blood TCR sequencing and RNA sequencing. The investigation overall reported the following: Preferential use of TRBV28, TRBJ1-2 and TRBJ2-5 was observed in persistent disease, whereas TRBV20-1 and TRBJ2-1 were favored in newly diagnosed disease. Compared with newly diagnosed patients, patients with persistent Graves' disease had lower TCR Shannon entropy and fewer highly expanded clones, which suggests clonal expansion. Sequencing and analysis were restricted to the TCR beta chain. Patients with persistent disease shared more public clonotypes (around 3,000) than newly diagnosed patients did (around 1,000). As a limitation, the authors acknowledged that the small sample size may reduce accuracy. Because the primary lesion, thyroid tissue, could not be accessed, the study looked at peripheral blood alone.

Library preparation used multiplex PCR. The reads were generated on an Illumina HiSeq 4000. TCR beta libraries were built with iRepertoire HTBI primers and Arm-PCR amplification of CDR3 regions. Before sequencing, the PCR products underwent gel purification. The original pipeline was this. Gene usage analysis of CDR3 amino acid clonotypes relied on the approximately 62 TRBV and about 15 TRBJ segments identified across samples. COPE and FqMerger were used to merge filtered high-quality paired reads into contigs. BLAST was used to align contigs to the IMGT TRBV, TRBD and TRBJ reference genes, and CDR3 was defined following IMGT. Highly expanded clones were defined as clonotypes with a frequency above 0.1%. Shannon entropy was used to measure repertoire diversity, and the Gini coefficient was used to measure V-J evenness. Public clonotypes were defined as clonotypes shared by more than one individual. TCRdb trimmed the raw reads at Q25, called clones with MiXCR and kept productive beta chains. Rows are unified per CDR3 protein, each entry keeping the most common DNA and genes. These V and J calls rely on TCRdb rather than the paper's analysis. Across this sample there are around 450,000 distinct CDR3 sequences, with roughly 21% seen only once. The top ten clonotypes cover less than 9% of the sample.

This clonotype was recorded at least ten times. Its specific antigen is unknown. Per-base quality was not reported, and no clone a single base away is much larger than it. Per the publication, the time point label means: persistent/refractory GD, antithyroid drugs over 5 years with positive TRAb. For both TCR sequencing and RNA sequencing, RNA was extracted from PBMCs in TRIzol. The diagnosis of Graves' disease followed American Thyroid Association guidelines. The patients came from an endocrinology department in Xi'an, China. From each patient, approximately 9.9 milliliters of peripheral blood was collected into an EDTA anticoagulant tube. Ficoll Paque Plus density gradient separation was used to isolate PBMCs, and no further T cell sorting was done. An Agilent 2100 Bioanalyzer and agarose gel were used to check RNA quality, and a NanoDrop 2000 was used to measure RNA concentration. The CDR3, from cysteine to phenylalanine, totals 14 residues. Only the CDR3 portion is preserved as DNA: 42 bases, with reading frame beginning at the first base. Trimming costs V 4 bases and J 7 bases, and their ends lie 15 bases apart. Via the germline V gene, CDR1 is KGHDR and CDR2 SFDVKD.

The TCR sequence derives from a female donor with Graves disease. The V gene is TRBV24-1 and the J gene is TRBJ1-2; perhaps TRBD1 is the D gene, with 6 bases matching. The material was peripheral blood mononuclear cells (PBMCs), obtained when the disease was refractory, from a patient treated with antithyroid drugs. The CDR3 in this case is CATSEAGTPCGYTF. The DNA sequence reads TGTGCCACCAGTGAAGCCGGGACACCCTGTGGCTACACCTTC.